This is a list of T cell receptor beta chains from one sample in a study of T cell changes during pregnancy in multiple sclerosis. Assay used: immunoSEQ multiplex PCR; TCRdb lists only in-frame clones, some missing. In the table there are about 43,000 clones, around 90% of which are singletons. This sample comprised peripheral blood, obtained in the second trimester of pregnancy. The origin of the receptors is a female donor in good health, enrolled as a control in a pregnancy study. The CDR3 runs from the conserved cysteine through the conserved F or W. The D gene is left open where the match is weak. Clone size is stated in some rows and not others, as once, few, many or a class when expanded.

d_call | clone_size | j_call | v_call | cdr3_nt | cdr3_aa
TRBD2 | - | TRBJ2-3 | TRBV19 | TGTGCCAGTTCCCCGGGACTAGCGTACACAGATACGCAGTATTTT | CASSPGLAYTDTQYF
- | - | TRBJ2-7 | TRBV7-9 | TGTGCCAGCAGCCCAGGGGTCCGGAACGAGCAGTACTTC | CASSPGVRNEQYF
TRBD1 | - | TRBJ2-5 | TRBV5-6 | TGTGCCAGCAGGAGACAGGGGCGAGAGACCCAGTACTTC | CASRRQGRETQYF
TRBD1 | - | TRBJ1-1 | TRBV5-8 | TGTGCCAGCAGCTTGGGGACAGGCGGACGGGACACTGAAGCTTTCTTT | CASSLGTGGRDTEAFF
- | - | TRBJ1-5 | TRBV5-6 | TGTGCCAGCAGCTTTAGGGGTGGCAATCAGCCCCAGCATTTT | CASSFRGGNQPQHF
- | few | TRBJ2-3 | TRBV4-1 | TGCGCCAGCAGCCATCTCCTCCAGTTTGGACTTAGCACAGATACGCAGTATTTT | CASSHLLQFGLSTDTQYF
- | - | TRBJ1-2 | TRBV14 | TGTGCCAGCAGCCACGGGGGTTGGGGCTACACCTTC | CASSHGGWGYTF
- | - | TRBJ1-3 | TRBV25-1 | TGTGCCAGCACCCCCCGGACAGAGAATGGAAACACCATATATTTT | CASTPRTENGNTIYF
TRBD1 | once | TRBJ2-4 | TRBV30 | TGTGCCTGGACAGGGGGCGCCAAAAACATTCAGTACTTC | CAWTGGAKNIQYF
TRBD2 | - | TRBJ2-7 | TRBV19 | TGTGCCAGTAGTGTCGGGACTAGCGGGAGCTACGAGCAGTACTTC | CASSVGTSGSYEQYF
TRBD1 | - | TRBJ2-1 | TRBV5-8 | TGTGCCAGCAGCGCGGACAGGGTCAATGAGCAGTTCTTC | CASSADRVNEQFF
- | once | TRBJ1-3 | TRBV11-2 | TGTGCCAGCAGCTCCAGCGGTTTCTTCGGAAACACCATATATTTT | CASSSSGFFGNTIYF
TRBD2 | - | TRBJ2-3 | TRBV9 | TGTGCCAGCAGCATACACTCGGGACTAGCGGGGACCACAGATACGCAGTATTTT | CASSIHSGLAGTTDTQYF
TRBD1 | - | TRBJ1-5 | TRBV12-5 | TGTGCTAGATATCCGAACAGGGGGCAAGGCAATCAGCCCCAGCATTTT | CARYPNRGQGNQPQHF
- | - | TRBJ1-1 | TRBV9 | TGTGCCAGCAGGGGGGGGATGAACACTGAAGCTTTCTTT | CASRGGMNTEAFF
- | - | TRBJ1-5 | TRBV2 | TGTGCCAGCAGCCAGGAGGGGTCTTCCAATCAGCCCCAGCATTTT | CASSQEGSSNQPQHF
- | - | TRBJ1-6 | TRBV5-4 | TGTGCCAGCAGCTTGTCGCGGGTTTCACCCCTCCACTTT | CASSLSRVSPLHF
- | - | TRBJ1-1 | TRBV5-1 | TGCGCCAGCAGCTTGGGGTCCCCGGGTGAAGCTTTCTTT | CASSLGSPGEAFF
- | medium-sized | TRBJ1-2 | TRBV2 | TGTGCCAGTCCCCGGACAGACTACAACTATGGCTACACCTTC | CASPRTDYNYGYTF
TRBD1 | - | TRBJ1-2 | TRBV7-8 | TGTGCCAGCAGCTCGGGTGTGACAGGGGCCGTCCGCTATGGCTACACCTTC | CASSSGVTGAVRYGYTF
TRBD1 | - | TRBJ1-5 | TRBV7-2 | TGTGCCAGCAGCTTAGACAGGGGATCAGGGCAGCCCCAGCATTTT | CASSLDRGSGQPQHF
TRBD2 | - | TRBJ2-7 | TRBV18 | TGTGCCAGCTCACCGCTACCCCTAGCGGCTGTAGTTGCAGGCCCTCCGGAACAAGGCGAGCAGTACTTC | CASSPLPLAAVVAGPPEQGEQYF
- | - | TRBJ2-7 | TRBV28 | TGTGCCAGCAACGAACCGGGACAAGTCTACGAGCAGTACTTC | CASNEPGQVYEQYF
- | - | TRBJ1-2 | TRBV19 | TGTGCCAGTAGTCTCTCCAGGGTGGATGGCTACACCTTC | CASSLSRVDGYTF
- | - | TRBJ1-2 | TRBV30 | TGTGCCTGGAGCCCTCAGGTTGGCTATGGCTACACCTTC | CAWSPQVGYGYTF
TRBD2 | - | TRBJ2-1 | TRBV4-1 | TGCGCCAGCAGCCCGTGGGGGGGAGCCCACTACAATGAGCAGTTCTTC | CASSPWGGAHYNEQFF
- | once | TRBJ2-7 | TRBV30 | TGTGCCTGGCGAGGCCCTTACGAGCAGTACTTC | CAWRGPYEQYF
- | - | TRBJ2-7 | TRBV5-4 | TGTGCCAGCAGCTTGTTGGGGGGAGCGGGCGAGCAGTACTTC | CASSLLGGAGEQYF
- | - | TRBJ2-7 | TRBV28 | TGTGCCAGCTACCCTGAGGGGGGGGGCCGCGAGCAGTACTTC | CASYPEGGGREQYF
- | - | TRBJ2-1 | TRBV21-1 | TGTGCCCTCGCGACCAGGGGTTGGTACAATGAGCAGTTCTTC | CALATRGWYNEQFF
TRBD1 | - | TRBJ1-2 | TRBV5-1 | TGCGCCAGCAGCCCAGGAGGAGGGGGCAGCTATGGCTACACCTTC | CASSPGGGGSYGYTF
TRBD1 | - | TRBJ1-1 | TRBV6-4 | TGTGCCAGCAGGCCGACAGGGATGAACACTGAAGCTTTCTTT | CASRPTGMNTEAFF
- | - | TRBJ1-2 | TRBV28 | TGTGCCAGCAGTCTTTCGGGGAAGTATGGCTACACCTTC | CASSLSGKYGYTF
TRBD1 | - | TRBJ1-1 | TRBV27 | TGTGCCAGCAGTCCCAGGACAGGGCAAGCTTTCTTT | CASSPRTGQAFF
- | - | TRBJ2-2 | TRBV19 | TGTGCCAGTACTATAGGGGGAGGGACCGGGGAGCTGTTTTTT | CASTIGGGTGELFF
- | - | TRBJ1-2 | TRBV30 | TGTGCCTGGACAGGGAGGTTTGCCTATGGCTACACCTTC | CAWTGRFAYGYTF
TRBD2 | - | TRBJ2-7 | TRBV28 | TGTGCCACTCAGAAGGCTAGCGGGGTATACGAGCAGTACTTC | CATQKASGVYEQYF
TRBD2 | - | TRBJ2-7 | TRBV4-1 | TGCGCCAGCAGCCAAGGATCCGCACACGCGCTAGCGGGGGTCTCCTACGAGCAGTACTTC | CASSQGSAHALAGVSYEQYF
- | few | TRBJ1-2 | TRBV5-1 | TGCGCCAGCAGCTTAACCGTACAGGGTGACTATGGCTACACCTTC | CASSLTVQGDYGYTF
TRBD1 | - | TRBJ1-1 | TRBV11-2 | TGTGCCAGCAGCTCCAGGGGGTCTGTGAACACTGAAGCTTTCTTT | CASSSRGSVNTEAFF
- | - | TRBJ2-2 | TRBV28 | TGTGCCAGCAGGCACCGAGCCGTTCTCACCGGGGAGCTGTTTTTT | CASRHRAVLTGELFF
- | - | TRBJ2-2 | TRBV5-5 | TGTGCCAGCAGCCCCCTCGAGGGGGAGCTGTTTTTT | CASSPLEGELFF
- | - | TRBJ1-1 | TRBV6-1 | TGTGCCAGCAGTTGGACACTGAACACTGAAGCTTTCTTT | CASSWTLNTEAFF
- | few | TRBJ2-7 | TRBV5-1 | TGCGCCAGCAGCTTGGCGGACCCGGAGGGATACGGCTCCTACGAGCAGTACTTC | CASSLADPEGYGSYEQYF
- | - | TRBJ2-2 | TRBV9 | TGTGCCAGCAGCGTAGATGGAGGGGGCGCGAACACCGGGGAGCTGTTTTTT | CASSVDGGGANTGELFF
- | - | TRBJ2-7 | TRBV4-3 | TGCGCCAGCAGCCAAGACAGGTTCTCAGGCTCCTACGAGCAGTACTTC | CASSQDRFSGSYEQYF
- | - | TRBJ2-5 | TRBV13 | TGTGCCAGCAGGGCCGGGGTCCAGGAGACCCAGTACTTC | CASRAGVQETQYF
TRBD2 | - | TRBJ2-3 | TRBV29-1 | TGCAGCGTTGAAACCCTAGCGGTGCGCACAGATACGCAGTATTTT | CSVETLAVRTDTQYF
TRBD2 | - | TRBJ2-5 | TRBV5-6 | TGTGCCAGCAACGATGGGGGGGAGGGAGAGACCCAGTACTTC | CASNDGGEGETQYF
- | - | TRBJ1-6 | TRBV6-1 | TGTGCCAGCAGCGAGGGGGGGAGATCACCCCTCCACTTT | CASSEGGRSPLHF